These T cell receptor beta chains were read from a single sample in a study of blood T cell repertoires in COVID-19. Produced via immunoSEQ multiplex PCR; TCRdb's table is partial and in-frame only. In the table there are 150,000 to 200,000 clones, 88% of which are singletons. The sequenced sample was peripheral blood. Receptors were obtained from a human donor in a cohort sampled during active COVID-19. CDR3s include the opening cysteine and the closing phenylalanine or tryptophan. D genes are given only for firm matches. Rows may omit the clone size; those that give it use once, few, many or a size class.

d_gene	v_gene	abundance	j_gene	CDR3nt	CDR3aa
TRBD1	TRBV2	.	TRBJ2-5	TGTGCCAGCAGTGAATCAACCGGGACAGAACCCCAGTACTTC	CASSESTGTEPQYF
TRBD2	TRBV27	.	TRBJ2-7	TGTGCCAGCCAATTGGTTGGACTAGCGGCCTCCTACGAGCAGTACTTC	CASQLVGLAASYEQYF
.	TRBV19	.	TRBJ1-1	TGTGCCAGTAGTGGCAGGGGAAAAGCTTTCTTT	CASSGRGKAFF
.	TRBV27	.	TRBJ2-2	TGTGCCAGCAATAGGGGATCGACGAACACCGGGGAGCTGTTTTTT	CASNRGSTNTGELFF
TRBD1	TRBV19	.	TRBJ2-1	TGTGCCAGTAGTCCCGGGACAGGGGAGTTCAATGAGCAGTTCTTC	CASSPGTGEFNEQFF
TRBD2	TRBV2	.	TRBJ2-1	TGTGCCAGCACCCTGACTAGCGGGGGAATCAATGAGCAGTTCTTC	CASTLTSGGINEQFF
TRBD1	TRBV28	.	TRBJ1-2	TGTGCCAGCAGTCCGCCGGGACAGGTCAAGGGCTACACCTTC	CASSPPGQVKGYTF
.	TRBV12-3/TRBV12-4	.	TRBJ1-1	TGTGCCAGCAGTTCAGGGATCGCTTTCTTT	CASSSGIAFF
.	TRBV9	.	TRBJ2-7	TGTGCCAGCAGCGGGCGGGATAAGTACGAGCAGTACTTC	CASSGRDKYEQYF
.	TRBV5-1	once	TRBJ2-1	TGCGCCAGCAGCTTGGGATGGACTTCGGTTTACAATGAGCAGTTCTTC	CASSLGWTSVYNEQFF
TRBD2	TRBV18	.	TRBJ2-7	TGTGCCAGCTCACCAGGGGAGGGCCTATCCTACGAGCAGTACTTC	CASSPGEGLSYEQYF
.	TRBV5-1	.	TRBJ2-1	TGCGCCAGCAGCTTGGCCGGGGGTTCCTCCTACAATGAGCAGTTCTTC	CASSLAGGSSYNEQFF
.	TRBV19	.	TRBJ1-2	TGTGCCAGTAGCGAGATTTTCGCCTATGGCTACACCTTC	CASSEIFAYGYTF
TRBD2	TRBV9	.	TRBJ2-7	TGTGCCAGCAGCGTAGCTCCGGGACTAGCGGCCCACGAGCAGTACTTC	CASSVAPGLAAHEQYF
.	TRBV18	.	TRBJ2-7	TGTGCCAGCTCACCACGCCAGGGGTACGAGCAGTACTTC	CASSPRQGYEQYF
TRBD1	TRBV5-4	.	TRBJ1-4	TGTGCCAGCAGCCGGACAGGGGGCGGTGAAAAACTGTTTTTT	CASSRTGGGEKLFF
TRBD1	TRBV19	.	TRBJ1-2	TGTGCCAGTAATTCGGACAGGTTGGATGGCTACACCTTC	CASNSDRLDGYTF
.	TRBV5-1	once	TRBJ1-1	TGCGCCAGCAGCTTACTAGGCTCGAACACTGAAGCTTTCTTT	CASSLLGSNTEAFF
TRBD1	TRBV2	.	TRBJ2-1	TGTGCCAGCAGTTCGACAGGGGCCTATTCCAATGAGCAGTTCTTC	CASSSTGAYSNEQFF
TRBD1	TRBV27	.	TRBJ1-4	TGTGCCAGCAGAACTACAGGGGGGACTGAAAAACTGTTTTTT	CASRTTGGTEKLFF
.	TRBV9	once	TRBJ2-3	TGTGCCAGCAGCGTAGTGTCGGCAGATACGCAGTATTTT	CASSVVSADTQYF
.	TRBV7-8	.	TRBJ1-3	TGTGCCAGCAGCTTAGGAGGTGGAAACACCATATATTTT	CASSLGGGNTIYF
TRBD1	TRBV30	.	TRBJ1-2	TGTGGCCTCGGACAGGGGCACCTTTATGGCTACACCTTC	CGLGQGHLYGYTF
TRBD1	TRBV7-9	.	TRBJ2-5	TGTGCCAGCAGCCCTGATTTCGGACAGGGTGTGCGAGAGACCCAGTACTTC	CASSPDFGQGVRETQYF
TRBD1	TRBV11-2	.	TRBJ2-1	TGTGCCAGCAGCTTCCAACAGGGGCCTTCGACAAAGGAGCAGTTCTTC	CASSFQQGPSTKEQFF
TRBD2	TRBV20-1	.	TRBJ2-5	TGCAGTGCTAGTTCAATGGCGGGAGTTCGGGAGACCCAGTACTTC	CSASSMAGVRETQYF
.	TRBV18	few	TRBJ2-2	TGTGCCAGCACGCGACAGGGAGGCACCGGGGAGCTGTTTTTT	CASTRQGGTGELFF
.	TRBV5-4	once	TRBJ2-3	TGTGCCAGCAGCTCGCGGCTTGGAGGAGGGCAGTTCCCCACAGATACGCAGTATTTT	CASSSRLGGGQFPTDTQYF
.	TRBV28	once	TRBJ2-2	TGTGCCAGCAGCCTGGGCGGGACGAACACCGGGGAGCTGTTTTTT	CASSLGGTNTGELFF
TRBD1	TRBV5-4	.	TRBJ1-6	TGTGCCAGCAGCATAGACAGGGGGCGCGGTTCACCCCTCCACTTT	CASSIDRGRGSPLHF
.	TRBV5-1	.	TRBJ1-1	TGCGCCAGCAGCGTGGGTCTCGGGGTCACTGAAGCTTTCTTT	CASSVGLGVTEAFF
TRBD2	TRBV11-2	.	TRBJ2-5	TGTGCCAGCAGCTTAGGACTAGCGGGAGGCCAAGAGACCCAGTACTTC	CASSLGLAGGQETQYF
.	TRBV28	once	TRBJ2-2	TGTGCCAGCGGGTATCACAGCGGCACCGGGGAGCTGTTTTTT	CASGYHSGTGELFF
TRBD1	TRBV6-5	.	TRBJ2-2	TGTGCCAGCAGGGGATATACAGGGGCCGGGGAGCTGTTTTTT	CASRGYTGAGELFF
.	TRBV30	.	TRBJ1-1	TGTGCCTGGAGCTTCGACACGAACACTGAAGCTTTCTTT	CAWSFDTNTEAFF
.	TRBV7-2	.	TRBJ1-1	TGTGCCAGCAGCTTATTACAGGGTTCGTCCACTGAAGCTTTCTTT	CASSLLQGSSTEAFF
.	TRBV7-2	.	TRBJ2-1	TGTGCCAGCAGCACGGACACCTCCTACAATGAGCAGTTCTTC	CASSTDTSYNEQFF
.	TRBV30	.	TRBJ1-1	TGTGCCTTGGCCAGGGGCATGAACACTGAAGCTTTCTTT	CALARGMNTEAFF
.	TRBV14	.	TRBJ2-7	TGTGCCAGCAGCCAAGAAACAATTTCCAAGCAGTACTTC	CASSQETISKQYF
.	TRBV10-1	.	TRBJ2-3	TGCGCCAGCAGTGATTCAGGCACAGATACGCAGTATTTT	CASSDSGTDTQYF
.	TRBV24-1	.	TRBJ1-4	TGTGCCACCAGAAATAGTGAAAAACTGTTTTTT	CATRNSEKLFF
.	TRBV4-1	.	TRBJ1-2	TGCGCCAGCAGCTTCGGGAGCCCCCCTGGCTACACCTTC	CASSFGSPPGYTF
TRBD1	TRBV3-1/TRBV3-2	.	TRBJ1-2	TGTGCCAGCAGCCGGGGACAGGGATACGGCTACACCTTC	CASSRGQGYGYTF
.	TRBV7-9	.	TRBJ1-2	TGTGCCAGCAGCCGGGACGGGGGAGGTGGCTACACCTTC	CASSRDGGGGYTF
.	TRBV7-9	.	TRBJ1-4	TGTGCCAGCAGCTTACGCCAGGGTAATGAAAAACTGTTTTTT	CASSLRQGNEKLFF